This T cell receptor beta chain was identified during a study of cytomegalovirus exposure and HLA in healthy donors. Regarding the study as a whole: TRBV6-2, TRBV6-3 and other indistinguishable V segments were excluded. The study flagged around 160 TCR beta chains as cytomegalovirus-associated. The authors later linked a missense DCLRE1C variant to TCR beta V- and J-gene trimming.

Trimming took off 5 bases at V and 1 base at J, with 8 bases between the two ends. Germline loops: CDR1 LNHDA, CDR2 SQIVND (reference sequence). The CDR3 totals 13 residues. It was with 60 Vbeta and 13 Jbeta primers that the PCR ran. Profiled with immunoSEQ multiplex PCR; TCRdb holds only in-frame clones, not every one. The sample lists about 160,000 clones; approximately 81% were seen once. Notes on this clone: Its antigen remains unidentified.

The source material was PBMCs. This rearrangement joins TRBV19 to TRBJ1-1; D call uncertain. The TCR sequence derives from a woman aged 18-29 years in good health and CMV-seronegative. The CDR3 DNA is TGTGCCAGTAGTGAGGGAGCGAACACTGAAGCTTTCTTT. This codes for CASSEGANTEAFF.